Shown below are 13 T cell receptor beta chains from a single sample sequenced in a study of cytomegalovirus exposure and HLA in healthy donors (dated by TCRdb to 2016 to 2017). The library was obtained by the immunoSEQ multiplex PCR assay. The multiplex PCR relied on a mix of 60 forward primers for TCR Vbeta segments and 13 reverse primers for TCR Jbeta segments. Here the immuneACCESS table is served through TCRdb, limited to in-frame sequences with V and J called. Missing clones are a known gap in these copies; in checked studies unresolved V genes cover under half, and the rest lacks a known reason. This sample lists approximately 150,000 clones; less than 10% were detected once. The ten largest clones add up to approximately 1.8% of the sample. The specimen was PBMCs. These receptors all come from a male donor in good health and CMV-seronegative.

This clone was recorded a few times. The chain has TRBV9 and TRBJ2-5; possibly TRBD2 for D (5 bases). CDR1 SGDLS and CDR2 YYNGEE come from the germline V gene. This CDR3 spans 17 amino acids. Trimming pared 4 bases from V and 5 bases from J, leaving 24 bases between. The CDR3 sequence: CASSPWLDEGWWETQYF. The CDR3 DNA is TGTGCCAGCAGCCCGTGGCTGGACGAGGGTTGGTGGGAGACCCAGTACTTC.

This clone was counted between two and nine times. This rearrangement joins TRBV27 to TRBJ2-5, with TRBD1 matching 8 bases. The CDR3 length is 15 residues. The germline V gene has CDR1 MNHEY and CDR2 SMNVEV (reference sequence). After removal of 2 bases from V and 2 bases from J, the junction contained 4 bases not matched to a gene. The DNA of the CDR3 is TGTGCCAGCAGTTTAATGGGACAGGTGCAAGAGACCCAGTACTTC. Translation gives CASSLMGQVQETQYF.

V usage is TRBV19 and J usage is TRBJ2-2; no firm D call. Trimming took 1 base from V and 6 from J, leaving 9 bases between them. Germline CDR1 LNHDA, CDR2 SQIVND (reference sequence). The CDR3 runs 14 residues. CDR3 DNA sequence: TGTGCCAGTAGTATAGCCGGCGGCTCCGGGGAGCTGTTTTTT. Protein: CASSIAGGSGELFF.

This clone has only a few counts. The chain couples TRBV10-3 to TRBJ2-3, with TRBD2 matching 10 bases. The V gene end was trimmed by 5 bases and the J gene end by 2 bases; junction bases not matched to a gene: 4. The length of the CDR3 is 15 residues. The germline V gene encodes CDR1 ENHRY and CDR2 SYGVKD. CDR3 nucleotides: TGTGCCATCAGTCCTAGCGGGAGTATCACAGATACGCAGTATTTT. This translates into CAISPSGSITDTQYF.

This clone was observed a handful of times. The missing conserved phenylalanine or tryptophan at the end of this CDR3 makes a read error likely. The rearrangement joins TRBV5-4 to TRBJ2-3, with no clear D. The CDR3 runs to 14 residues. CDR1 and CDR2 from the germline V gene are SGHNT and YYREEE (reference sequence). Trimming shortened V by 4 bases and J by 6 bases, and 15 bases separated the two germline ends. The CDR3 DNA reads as TGTGCCAGCAGCCTTCCATTCCCAAGTGATACGCAGTATGTT. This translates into CASSLPFPSDTQYV.

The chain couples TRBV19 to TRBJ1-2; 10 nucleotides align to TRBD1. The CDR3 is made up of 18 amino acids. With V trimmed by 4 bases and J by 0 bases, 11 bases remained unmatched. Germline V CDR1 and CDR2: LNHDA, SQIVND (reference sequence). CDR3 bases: TGTGCCAGTAGTACTCCACCGGGACAGGGGTCTTCTAACTATGGCTACACCTTC. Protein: CASSTPPGQGSSNYGYTF.

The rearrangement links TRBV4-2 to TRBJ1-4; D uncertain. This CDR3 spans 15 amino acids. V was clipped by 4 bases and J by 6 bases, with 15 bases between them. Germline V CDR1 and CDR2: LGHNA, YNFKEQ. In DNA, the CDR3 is TGTGCCAGCAGCCCCCCGGGGAGGGCCGATGAAAAACTGTTTTTT. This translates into CASSPPGRADEKLFF.

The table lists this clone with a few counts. The CDR3 DNA reads as TGTGCCAGCAGTTACCGAGACAGTTACACCGGGGAGCTGTTTTTT. The encoded protein is CASSYRDSYTGELFF. This chain uses TRBV6-5 with TRBJ2-2, with D perhaps matching TRBD1 (5 bases). The V and J ends lost 2 bases and 3 bases respectively, with 10 bases between them. Germline V lookup: CDR1 MNHEY, CDR2 SVGAGI. CDR3 size: 15 residues.

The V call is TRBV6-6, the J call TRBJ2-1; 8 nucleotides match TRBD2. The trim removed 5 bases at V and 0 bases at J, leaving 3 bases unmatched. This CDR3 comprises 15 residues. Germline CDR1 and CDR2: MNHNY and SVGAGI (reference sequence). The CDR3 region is CASSPGTSSYNEQFF. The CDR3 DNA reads TGTGCCAGCAGTCCGGGGACTAGCTCCTACAATGAGCAGTTCTTC.

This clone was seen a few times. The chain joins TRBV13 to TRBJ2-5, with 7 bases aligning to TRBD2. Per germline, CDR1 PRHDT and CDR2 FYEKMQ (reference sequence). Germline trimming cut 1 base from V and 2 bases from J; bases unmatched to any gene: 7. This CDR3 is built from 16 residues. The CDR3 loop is CASSLEGQRGQETQYF. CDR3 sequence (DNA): TGTGCCAGCAGCTTAGAGGGCCAGCGGGGTCAAGAGACCCAGTACTTC.

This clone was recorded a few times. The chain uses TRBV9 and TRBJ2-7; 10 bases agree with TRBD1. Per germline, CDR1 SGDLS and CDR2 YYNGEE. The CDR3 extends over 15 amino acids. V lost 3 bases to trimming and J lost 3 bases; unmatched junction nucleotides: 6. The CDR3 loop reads CASSAGQGEFYEQYF. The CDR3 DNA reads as TGTGCCAGCAGCGCTGGACAGGGGGAATTCTACGAGCAGTACTTC.

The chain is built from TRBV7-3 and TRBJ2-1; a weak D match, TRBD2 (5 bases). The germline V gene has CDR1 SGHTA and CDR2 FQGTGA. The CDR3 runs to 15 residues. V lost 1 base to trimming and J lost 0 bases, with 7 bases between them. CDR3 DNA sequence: TGTGCCAGCAGCTTAAAGGGAGACTCCTACAATGAGCAGTTCTTC. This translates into CASSLKGDSYNEQFF.

CDR3 region: CASSQKQGGDGYTF. The CDR3 nucleotides read TGTGCCAGCAGCCAAAAACAGGGGGGGGATGGCTACACCTTC. The rearrangement uses TRBV5-4 and TRBJ1-2; TRBD1 agrees at 8 bases. Germline CDR1 SGHNT, CDR2 YYREEE (reference sequence). Losses at the gene ends were 4 bases for V and 6 bases for J; bases not matched to a gene: 8. The CDR3 is made up of 14 amino acids.